Only a few counts were recorded for the clone carrying this TCR beta chain. What it binds is not known. TCRdb reprocessed the reads with MiXCR, giving one entry per CDR3 protein. The table shows some 440,000 distinct CDR3 sequences, with 25% to 40% occurring only once. The CDR3 is 14 amino acids. CDR1 SNHLY and CDR2 FYNNEI come from the germline V gene. Trimming pared 1 base from V and 7 bases from J, leaving 8 bases between. This sample is part of a study of T cell repertoires in cytomegalovirus infection. At the level of the study: Carrying CMV and the relevant HLA type showed in public TCR beta signatures.

Study-level results: The study found HLA-C-restricted CMV-specific TCR beta clonotypes dominating the ex vivo response.

V and J are TRBV2 and TRBJ1-6; D call uncertain. Sequencing input: PBMCs. This clonotype originated in a human donor in good health (CMV status not recorded). Some clones in this sample may be carry-over from other donors' samples. The CDR3 loop is CASSEEAVNSPLHF. The CDR3 DNA reads TGTGCCAGCAGTGAAGAAGCAGTAAATTCACCCCTCCACTTT.